Shown below are 16 T cell receptor beta chains from a single sample sequenced in a study of T cell responses to AZD1222 COVID-19 vaccine. The method was immunoSEQ multiplex PCR; TCRdb's version includes in-frame clones alone and lacks a portion of them. The sample has 60,000 to 75,000 clones, 70% to 90% seen once; the top ten hold over 25%. The material was peripheral blood, obtained 28 days after the second AZD1222 dose. All receptors come from an adult who received the AZD1222 COVID-19 vaccine.

The rearrangement joins TRBV30 to TRBJ2-3; D ambiguous. The V end lost 4 bases, the J end lost 1 base, and 15 bases lay between the germline ends. Per germline, CDR1 GTSNPN and CDR2 SVGIG (reference sequence). The CDR3 totals 15 residues. CDR3 protein: CAWNPGGFGTDTQYF. CDR3 bases: TGTGCCTGGAACCCGGGCGGCTTTGGCACAGATACGCAGTATTTT.

The V gene is TRBV9, the J gene TRBJ1-6; D is perhaps TRBD1 (6 bases). V was trimmed by 0 bases and J by 11 bases, leaving 15 bases between them. CDR1 is SGDLS, CDR2 YYNGEE, per germline. CDR3 length: 15 amino acids. CDR3 bases: TGTGCCAGCAGCGTAGAGGGGGGGGCCGGGACACCCCTCCACTTT. Its protein product is CASSVEGGAGTPLHF.

This chain connects TRBV28 to TRBJ2-5; D ambiguous. The germline gives CDR1 MDHEN, CDR2 SYDVKM. V lost 6 bases and J lost 0, with 17 bases in between. This CDR3 contains 16 residues. The CDR3 sequence: CASSLLTVRDQETQYF. DNA of the CDR3: TGTGCCAGCAGCCTACTCACGGTGCGCGACCAAGAGACCCAGTACTTC.

For the CDR3, the DNA is TGTGCCAGCCTCAAAGGGACAGGGCGCCAGGACTATGGCTACACCTTC. Translating gives CASLKGTGRQDYGYTF. The J gene is TRBJ1-2, the V gene TRBV28; TRBD1 matches 9 bases. Germline CDR1 reads MDHEN; CDR2 reads SYDVKM. The CDR3 sequence is 16 residues long. V lost 8 bases to trimming and J lost 3 bases; unmatched junction nucleotides: 13.

V gene TRBV9 combines with J gene TRBJ1-4, with 7 bases fitting TRBD1. V was clipped by 6 bases and J by 8 bases; unmatched bases: 13. The CDR3 consists of 15 residues. CDR1 is SGDLS, CDR2 YYNGEE, per germline. Here the CDR3 reads CASTEGQGETEKLFF. The DNA of the CDR3 is TGTGCCAGCACCGAAGGGCAGGGGGAGACGGAAAAACTGTTTTTT.

This rearrangement joins TRBV21-1 to TRBJ2-7; the table's D call, TRBD2, was not checked against the DNA. TRBV21-1 is a pseudogene locus. The CDR3 contains 13 residues. The CDR3, as DNA: TGTGCCAGCAGCCCCCGGAGCTCCTACGAGCAGTACTTC. This sequence encodes CASSPRSSYEQYF.

The rearrangement links TRBV28 to TRBJ1-6; 7 bases agree with TRBD1. CDR1 and CDR2 from the germline V gene are MDHEN and SYDVKM. The CDR3 sequence is 14 residues long. The J segment lost 7 bases and the V segment lost 8 bases, leaving 8 bases of the junction unmatched. CDR3 bases: TGTGCCAGCTTTAGGGACAGCCGAAATTCACCCCTCCACTTT. It is translated as CASFRDSRNSPLHF.

The chain uses TRBV6-5 and TRBJ1-6, with 9 bases lining up with TRBD1. The J segment lost 14 bases and the V segment lost 4 bases, leaving 15 bases of the junction unmatched. The CDR3 sequence is 16 residues long. Germline lookup yields CDR1 MNHEY and CDR2 SVGAGI. DNA of the CDR3: TGTGCCAGCAGTTTCCCGGGACAGGGTTTGGCGTCGGCCCTCCACTTT. Translation gives CASSFPGQGLASALHF.

The chain is built from TRBV29-1 and TRBJ1-2; D is perhaps TRBD1 (6 bases). Deletions cut 4 bases from V and 8 bases from J, with 17 bases between. CDR1 is SQVTM, CDR2 ANQGSEA, per germline. The CDR3 covers 13 residues. The CDR3 sequence: CSVGVQGGQGYTF. The CDR3 DNA sequence: TGCAGCGTTGGGGTACAAGGGGGTCAGGGCTACACCTTC.

This CDR3 reads CASSYSGWAGYGYTF. The CDR3 DNA is TGTGCCAGCAGTTACTCGGGGTGGGCCGGCTATGGCTACACCTTC. The rearrangement uses TRBV6-5 and TRBJ1-2; no firm D call. The V gene's germline CDR1 is MNHEY and CDR2 SVGAGI. The CDR3 sequence is 15 residues long. The V and J ends lost 0 bases and 4 bases respectively, with 12 bases between them.

The chain uses TRBV7-7 and TRBJ2-5; 9 positions agree with TRBD2. Trimming took 1 base from V and 2 from J; bases not matched to a gene: 8. This CDR3 region has 17 residues. From germline, CDR1 is SSHAT and CDR2 FNYEAQ (reference sequence). Here the CDR3 reads CASSLGASGTLQETQYF. The CDR3 bases are TGTGCCAGCAGCTTAGGGGCTAGCGGGACCCTACAAGAGACCCAGTACTTC.

The rearrangement uses TRBV5-1 and TRBJ2-3; tentatively, D is TRBD2 (5 bases). The germline gives CDR1 SGHRS, CDR2 YFSETQ. Trimming left V 5 bases short and J 4 bases short, with 11 bases between. CDR3 length: 13 residues. The CDR3 here is CASSVDGADTQYF. CDR3 sequence (DNA): TGCGCCAGCAGTGTGGACGGGGCAGATACGCAGTATTTT.

The gene calls are TRBV30 and TRBJ1-1, with a tentative D call TRBD1 (5 bases). The length of the CDR3 is 13 residues. Germline V gene data show CDR1 as GTSNPN and CDR2 as SVGIG (reference sequence). V gave up 6 bases and J gave up 0 bases, with 11 bases separating them. The CDR3 region has the DNA TGTGCCTGTTACAGGAGATTGAACACTGAAGCTTTCTTT. Translated, it gives CACYRRLNTEAFF.

The J gene is TRBJ2-7, the V gene TRBV7-2; D gene unclear. Germline CDR1 and CDR2: SGHTA and FQGNSA. The CDR3 covers 14 residues. Trimming stripped 2 bases from V and 4 bases from J, with 12 bases between. The CDR3 sequence: CASSLIPEVYEQYF. In nucleotides, the CDR3 is TGTGCCAGCAGCTTAATACCCGAAGTTTACGAGCAGTACTTC.

V gene TRBV29-1 combines with J gene TRBJ2-7, with D possibly matching TRBD1 (5 bases). Trimming cost V 4 bases and J 6 bases, with 10 bases left between them. Germline V gene lookup returns CDR1 SQVTM and CDR2 ANQGSEA. The CDR3 is made up of 11 amino acids. The CDR3 loop is CSVGGRGEQYF. The CDR3 nucleotides are TGCAGCGTTGGGGGAAGGGGCGAGCAGTACTTC.

V is TRBV4-3 and J is TRBJ2-1; 9 bases align to TRBD2. The ends lost 0 bases at V and 2 bases at J; junction bases unmatched: 5. CDR1 and CDR2 from the germline V gene are LGHNA and YSLEER. This CDR3 region has 17 residues. The CDR3 loop reads CASSQDLGGRAYNEQFF. CDR3 DNA: TGCGCCAGCAGCCAAGACCTTGGCGGGAGGGCCTACAATGAGCAGTTCTTC.